This T cell receptor (beta chain) was captured by sequencing in a study of beta chain features in type 1 diabetes (dated by TCRdb to between 2018 and 2020). General notes on the study: Mean age, gender distribution, total cell number and subset yield were not different between patients and healthy donors. A total of roughly 110 million sorted cells were examined across all samples, and the number of cells per subset was strongly correlated with RNA yield. The study compared the TCRB repertoires of sorted circulating CD4+ T cell subsets in recently diagnosed type 1 diabetes patients with those in matched healthy donors. Naive and central memory subsets were obtained from all 30 or so donors, but regulatory and stem cell-like memory subsets were isolated from only 8 patients and roughly 8 healthy donors.

Broad study findings and their caveats: Only small numbers of individuals were included in the HLA sub-analyses, which left unresolved whether HLA type had any influence on TCRB rearrangement. Because cDNA rather than genomic DNA was sequenced, highly expressing activated cells could have been over-represented, although no difference in activation and CD3 levels was found between groups. Patients with type 1 diabetes made fewer insertions and deleted more nucleotides at VDJ recombination sites, implying thymic rearrangement abnormalities. Naive, central memory and regulatory TCRB repertoires appeared to be more alike among patients than among healthy donors. In all four CD4+ subsets, TCRB CDR3 length was moderately but significantly shorter in type 1 diabetes patients. PCR may preferentially amplify shorter templates, but because patient and control samples were amplified and corrected together, any resulting skew would affect both groups equally.

The High Capacity cDNA Reverse Transcription Kit was used to reverse transcribe all of the isolated RNA, meaning that expressed TCRB transcripts were what got sequenced. Naive, central memory and regulatory T cell samples underwent deep immunoSEQ sequencing, averaging about 3.5 million total reads per sample. Sorted cells were lysed in RLT buffer, and RNA was extracted using DNase-treated RNeasy Micro or Mini kits according to cell number. Each cell subset was processed on its own to prevent cross-contamination, while patient and healthy donor samples were processed together. The immunoSEQ multiplex PCR was used to amplify TCRB sequences from cDNA, yielding 87-bp fragments that span the CDR3 region. Sequencing of the amplicons was done on the Illumina HiSeq platform. The published analysis was carried out like this. Synthetic template baselines were used to correct PCR bias computationally, reads within Hamming distance 2 were collapsed together, and singletons that could not be merged were discarded. Reads were aligned against IMGT so that V, D and J genes, CDR3 length and insertions or deletions at six rearrangement sites could be assigned. Clonotype counts were normalized to sorted cell number within each subset before computing true diversity and Gini coefficients with the tcR R package. The overlap coefficient, calculated on TCRB nucleotide sequences, was used to quantify repertoire sharing. Out-of-frame TCRB sequences from naive cells were analyzed to stand in for the pre-selection repertoire. TCRdb mirrors the immuneACCESS table, restricted to in-frame sequences. Some clones are absent from its copies; in checked studies, under half trace to an unresolved V gene, and the reason for the others is unknown. The DNA was the basis for D and trimming; V, J and clone size are from that table. The sample table contains just over 600,000 clones; only one count was recorded for around 15% of them. The ten largest account for about 0.097% of the sample.

Each donor gave one peripheral blood draw, averaging roughly 100 mL, which was collected into heparinised tubes. A BD FACSAria II was used to sort naive, central memory, regulatory and stem cell-like memory CD4+ T cells with a panel that included CD45RO, CCR7, CD25, CD127, CD95 and CD27. Every sorted population had a purity above 95%. Right away, PBMCs were isolated by Lymphoprep density gradient centrifugation and were stained directly, with no culture step. To minimize batch effects, samples were stained and sorted in pairs, one healthy donor with one patient per experiment. A note on this clone: No antigen is known for it. There are no base qualities to consult, and no much larger clone falls within one base. Other DNA sequences in the same sample also yield this CDR3.

This receptor was taken from a man aged 18-30 years in good health. Sequenced material: naive CD4+ T cells from blood. The sample's cell subset or site label, decoded: true naive CD4+ T cells.

CDR3 region: CSVGGWGGRTGELFF. The sequenced DNA is TGCAGCGTTGGGGGGTGGGGCGGCCGCACCGGGGAGCTGTTTTTT. The chain is made from TRBV29-1 and TRBJ2-2, with the D call tentatively TRBD1 or TRBD2, each fitting 5 bases. CDR1 and CDR2, looked up from the germline V gene, are SQVTM and ANQGSEA. The V end loses 4 bases and the J end loses 4 bases, and a stretch of 16 bases separates them. The CDR3 covers 15 residues, taking in both the cysteine and the phenylalanine. The only DNA kept is the CDR3, 45 bases in frame from the first base.